Presented here are 17 T cell receptor beta chains from one specimen sequenced in a study of blood T cells in healthy people across ages. Through a sample-barcoded 5' primer and a J-beta primer mix, a second PCR was run for 7 to 11 cycles. TCRdb redid the calling of the 5' RACE reads with MiXCR, one entry per CDR3 protein. The sample has roughly 730,000 distinct CDR3 sequences; approximately 53% are singletons. Material for sequencing was blood. The receptors originated from a man in his forties or fifties in good health.

This sequence joins TRBV4-1 and TRBJ1-2; D unresolved. The CDR3 runs 17 residues. The V gene lost 0 bases and the J gene lost 7 bases, with 21 bases spanning the gap. The germline gives CDR1 MGHRA, CDR2 YSYEKL. Here the CDR3 DNA reads TGCGCCAGCAGCCAAGATAGGGCAGGTAGCTTCGTGGGTGGCTACACCTTC. This sequence encodes CASSQDRAGSFVGGYTF.

The chain recombines TRBV2 with TRBJ2-2; D possibly corresponds to TRBD1 (5 bases). The ends were cut back, 8 bases at V and 3 bases at J, with 13 bases in the middle. This CDR3 spans 14 amino acids. The germline V gene has CDR1 SNHLY and CDR2 FYNNEI. This CDR3 is CASAGRADTGELFF. DNA of the CDR3: TGTGCCAGCGCCGGCAGGGCGGACACCGGGGAGCTGTTTTTT.

This clonotype was observed a few times. The chain carries TRBV29-1 and TRBJ2-4, with a weak D call TRBD1 (8 bases). Germline assignment: CDR1 SQVTM and CDR2 ANQGSEA. The CDR3 spans 12 residues. The V end lost 0 bases, the J end lost 15 bases, and 15 bases lay between the germline ends. The CDR3 DNA reads as TGCAGCGTTGAAGAACAGGGGGAGGGGTCGTACTTC. It translates to CSVEEQGEGSYF.

The table lists this clonotype with many counts. The V and J genes are TRBV6-5 and TRBJ1-2; D gene uncertain. The CDR3 loop spans 13 amino acids. Germline lookup yields CDR1 MNHEY and CDR2 SVGAGI. Trimming stripped 3 bases from V and 6 bases from J, with 11 bases between. The CDR3 is CASSYRGGDGYTF. In DNA form, the CDR3 reads TGTGCCAGCAGTTATAGAGGTGGGGATGGCTACACCTTC.

CDR3 residues: CASSAIYNEQFF. The CDR3, as DNA: TGTGCCAGCAGCGCTATCTACAATGAGCAGTTCTTC. The chain links TRBV12-3 or TRBV12-4 to TRBJ2-1; D unresolved. V lost 6 bases and J 3 bases, leaving 6 bases between the germline ends. The CDR3 is 12 amino acids.

The J gene is TRBJ2-5, the V gene TRBV4-2; the match to TRBD2 covers 9 bases. V gave up 4 bases and J gave up 2 bases; unmatched junction bases: 8. Germline V lookup: CDR1 LGHNA, CDR2 YNFKEQ. The CDR3 contains 16 residues. The CDR3 bases are TGTGCCAGCAGCCTCCAGAGCGGGGGGTTTCAAGAGACCCAGTACTTC. Amino acid sequence: CASSLQSGGFQETQYF.

The chain recombines TRBV10-3 with TRBJ2-7; either TRBD1 or TRBD2 may fit D (5 bases each). The DNA matches TRBJ2-5 better at its end, which makes the J call doubtful. The CDR3 sequence is 14 residues long. Germline V lookup: CDR1 ENHRY, CDR2 SYGVKD. CDR3 protein: CAISEWGIGETQYF. CDR3 nucleotide sequence: TGTGCCATCAGTGAGTGGGGGATTGGGGAGACCCAGTACTTC.

The rearrangement joins TRBV20-1 to TRBJ1-5; no definite D call. Germline CDR1 is DFQATT and CDR2 is SNEGSKA (reference sequence). CDR3 length equals 15 residues. Trimming removed 2 bases at V and 3 bases at J, with 14 bases between. The CDR3 is CSARSEQVANQPQHF. In DNA, the CDR3 is TGCAGTGCTAGAAGTGAGCAGGTGGCCAATCAGCCCCAGCATTTT.

The V gene is TRBV28, the J gene TRBJ2-3; 7 bases align to TRBD1. The CDR3 spans 16 residues. Unmatched junction bases numbered 9, after V lost 4 bases and J lost 2 bases. Germline CDR1 is MDHEN and CDR2 is SYDVKM. The CDR3 nucleotides are TGTGCCAGCAGTTCGCATAGACAGGGACACACAGATACGCAGTATTTT. The encoded protein is CASSSHRQGHTDTQYF.

The V gene is TRBV27, the J gene TRBJ2-3; 8 bases agree with TRBD1. The germline CDR1 and CDR2 sequences are MNHEY and SMNVEV (reference sequence). V lost 5 bases to trimming and J lost 4 bases; unmatched junction nucleotides: 8. This CDR3 has 15 amino acids. The CDR3 coding sequence is TGTGCCAGCAGTGCGAACAGGGGGAGAGCAGATACGCAGTATTTT. Protein product: CASSANRGRADTQYF.

The chain couples TRBV11-2 to TRBJ2-2; D is ambiguous. Trimming shortened V by 1 base and J by 13 bases, and 10 bases separated the two germline ends. The CDR3 has 12 amino acids. The germline V gene encodes CDR1 SGHAT and CDR2 FQNNGV. CDR3 amino acids: CASSLVSDGLFF. CDR3 coding DNA: TGTGCCAGCAGCTTAGTGTCAGACGGGCTGTTTTTT.

The chain has TRBV28 and TRBJ2-7; the match to TRBD1 covers 7 bases. CDR1 and CDR2 (germline): MDHEN, SYDVKM. The CDR3 has 13 amino acids. V shed 6 bases, J shed 1 base, and the junction held 3 bases outside the gene matches. CDR3 bases: TGTGCCAGCAGGAGGGACAGATCCTACGAGCAGTACTTC. Amino acid sequence: CASRRDRSYEQYF. Combining the CDR3 with reference TRBV28 and TRBJ2-7 gives the whole variable domain DVKVTQSSRYLVKRTGEKVFLECVQDMDHENMFWYRQDPGLGLRLIYFSYDVKMKEKGDIPEGYSVSREKKERFSLILESASTNQTSMYLCASRRDRSYEQYFGPGTRLTVT.

This clonotype was counted many times. V usage is TRBV3-1 and J usage is TRBJ2-3, with D possibly being TRBD1 or TRBD2 (6 bases each). CDR1 LGHDT and CDR2 YNNKEL come from the germline V gene (reference sequence). CDR3 length: 14 residues. V lost 3 bases, J lost 3 bases, and 10 bases lay in between. The CDR3 DNA sequence: TGTGCCAGCAGCCATGGGGGGCGAACAGATACGCAGTATTTT. Residues: CASSHGGRTDTQYF.

This chain joins TRBV11-2 and TRBJ2-3, with D perhaps matching TRBD1 (6 bases). V was shortened by 2 bases and J by 7 bases, with 10 bases between the two germline ends. This CDR3 is 13 amino acids long. CDR1 and CDR2 (germline): SGHAT, FQNNGV. The CDR3 here is CASSLSGVNTQYF. In nucleotides, the CDR3 is TGTGCCAGCAGCTTATCAGGGGTGAATACGCAGTATTTT.

This clonotype was counted once. V gene TRBV20-1 combines with J gene TRBJ1-1; possible D gene TRBD1, 5 bases. CDR3 length: 16 residues. The germline gives CDR1 DFQATT, CDR2 SNEGSKA (reference sequence). V was cut by 2 bases and J by 8 bases, with 24 bases left in between. The CDR3: CSARRSHRSSAVEAFF. Here the CDR3 DNA reads TGCAGTGCTAGACGGTCTCACAGGAGCTCGGCCGTGGAAGCTTTCTTT.

V gene TRBV7-3 combines with J gene TRBJ2-7; 7 bases agree with TRBD2. J was trimmed by 5 bases and V by 0 bases; bases with no gene match: 4. Per the germline V gene, CDR1 is SGHTA and CDR2 is FQGTGA. The CDR3 is made up of 14 amino acids. This CDR3 reads CASSLTGLSHEQYF. As DNA, the CDR3 is TGTGCCAGCAGCTTAACGGGACTAAGCCACGAGCAGTACTTC. The full variable domain, in which reference TRBV7-3 and TRBJ2-7 provide the parts outside the CDR3, is GAGVSQTPSNKVTEKGKYVELRCDPISGHTALYWYRQSLGQGPEFLIYFQGTGAADDSGLPNDRFFAVRPEGSVSTLKIQRTERGDSAVYLCASSLTGLSHEQYFGPGTRLTVT.

The chain links TRBV7-6 to TRBJ2-7; 8 bases are shared with TRBD2. V shed 11 bases, J shed 3 bases, and the junction held 15 bases outside the gene matches. From germline, CDR1 is SGHVS and CDR2 FNYEAQ. The CDR3 totals 15 residues. CDR3 residues: CAAVRSGGRSYEQYF. As DNA, the CDR3 is TGTGCCGCCGTGCGGTCGGGCGGGAGGAGCTACGAGCAGTACTTC.